This record looks at one T cell receptor (beta chain) sequence and its context. Its antigen is as yet unknown. On cycle 4 day 1 and cycle 7 day 1, as well as at baseline, blood was sampled. Germline assignment: CDR1 SQVTM and CDR2 ANQGSEA. The junction had 8 bases not matched to a gene; V was cut back by 5 bases and J by 5 bases. This CDR3 has 14 amino acids. These data belong to a study of OX40 agonist ivuxolimab in advanced cancers. About the study: One hepatocellular carcinoma and two cutaneous melanoma patients partially responded. Study-level results: CD4+ and CD8+ blood T cells expanded clonally by week 6 at 0.1 to 3.0 mg/kg.

The assay was immunoSEQ multiplex PCR, and TCRdb's table has in-frame clones only and misses some. The table records tens of thousands of clones, 80% to 90% of them present only once. The sequencing here drew on CD4+ or CD8+ T cells sorted from blood, taken in a trial of the OX40 agonist ivuxolimab. This sequence was found in an adult with an advanced solid tumor such as melanoma, head and neck, liver or kidney cancer. The rearrangement links TRBV29-1 to TRBJ1-5; 8 bases align to TRBD1. In DNA, the CDR3 is TGCAGCGTTCGCGACAGGGGAGGGTATCAGCCCCAGCATTTT. Translation: CSVRDRGGYQPQHF.